This T cell receptor beta chain was sequenced during a study of blood T cell repertoires in COVID-19 (dated by TCRdb to about 2020). Notes on the research overall: Samples from collaborators originated in the United States, Italy and Spain and spanned both the acute and convalescent phases of COVID-19. Subjects who had been exposed to COVID-19, were actively infected with it, or had recovered from it provided the deeply sampled blood TCRbeta repertoires that made up the dataset. Sample metadata almost always included a de-identified subject ID, COVID-19 status, age in years and sex. The material from the prospective study consisted of cDNA or gDNA derived from T cells, B-cell-depleted T cells, or PBMCs. The repertoires were made available in a free public database intended to serve as a resource for research on the immune response to SARS-CoV-2. Where available, HLA class I and class II types were taken from metadata supplied by the sample provider and were not determined by assay-based typing. The samples were drawn from the first 160 participants of the ongoing ImmuneRACE study and from about 1,200 subjects provided by 6 global collaborators. Beyond this particular receptor, the publication reports: Clinical and demographic metadata were provided uncurated, with the amount varying by source and participant.

Samples from volunteer blood donors who had recovered from COVID-19 were contributed by a second Seattle source. Each collaborating institution followed its own protocols to collect whole blood in K2EDTA tubes. For TCRbeta analysis, collaborators shipped samples as frozen whole blood, isolated PBMCs, or DNA extracted from either of those sample types. The immunoSEQ Assay, a bias-controlled multiplex PCR, was used to amplify TCRbeta CDR3 regions from genomic DNA. On the study's bioinformatics: Within the assay, amplification of reference gene primers was used to estimate how many nucleated cells each sample contained. Sequence reads were collapsed and filtered to measure the absolute abundance of every unique TCRbeta CDR3 rearrangement. For each sample, productive Simpson clonality was calculated as the square root of Simpson's diversity index over productive rearrangements. Not all clones reach the TCRdb copy of this immuneACCESS table, which keeps in-frame sequences only. Checked studies attribute under half of the gap to unresolved V genes and leave the rest unexplained. V and J calls and clone size follow that table, whereas D and trimming were derived from the DNA. A total of 170,000 or so clones appear in this sample, approximately 87% of them only once. The top ten clones comprise 0.8% to 1% of the sample.

Remarks on this clone: Its antigen remains undetermined. Nothing much larger sits one base from this clone, and base qualities are not available.

This TCR derives from a woman between 18 and 30 years old who had recovered from COVID-19. Sequencing used peripheral blood.

The CDR3 protein is CASSLAGEGPWMNTEAFF. The DNA is TGTGCCAGCAGCTTGGCCGGGGAGGGACCGTGGATGAACACTGAAGCTTTCTTT. The chain is assembled from TRBV5-5 and TRBJ1-1; perhaps TRBD1 is the D gene, with 5 bases matching. Based on the germline V gene (reference sequence), the CDR1 and CDR2 sequences are SGHKS and YYEKEE. Trimming at the junction amounts to 0 bases on V and 0 bases on J, and the germline ends lie 18 bases apart. From the cysteine up to the phenylalanine, the CDR3 has a length of 18 residues. Only the CDR3 portion is preserved as DNA: 54 bases, with reading frame beginning at the first base. This CDR3, with the reference TRBV5-5 and TRBJ1-1 proteins standing in past its ends, gives the full variable domain DAGVTQSPTHLIKTRGQQVTLRCSPISGHKSVSWYQQVLGQGPQFIFQYYEKEERGRGNFPDRFSARQFPNYSSELNVNALLLGDSALYLCASSLAGEGPWMNTEAFFGQGTRLTVV.